The 28 T cell receptor beta chains given below trace back to one sample, sequenced in a study of blood T cell repertoires in COVID-19. The repertoire was sequenced with immunoSEQ multiplex PCR; TCRdb's copy has only in-frame clones and lacks some. The sample yields some 380,000 clones, roughly 80% seen once. The sample taken for sequencing was peripheral blood. These receptors were taken from a human donor with acute or convalescent COVID-19. The donor label of this sample is uncertain.

The gene calls are TRBV6-1 and TRBJ2-7, with 10 bases identical to TRBD2. J lost 2 bases, V lost 1 base, and 2 bases had no gene match. Germline-derived CDR1 and CDR2 are MNHNS and SASEGT. CDR3 length: 15 residues. The CDR3 loop reads CASSEEAGGPYEQYF. The CDR3 DNA reads TGTGCCAGCAGTGAAGAAGCGGGAGGGCCCTACGAGCAGTACTTC.

This clone was counted a single time. V gene TRBV10-3 combines with J gene TRBJ1-1, with a possible D match to TRBD1 (5 bases). Germline loops: CDR1 ENHRY, CDR2 SYGVKD. Trimming removed 4 bases from V and 1 base from J, with 10 bases in between. The CDR3 is 14 residues long. DNA for the CDR3: TGTGCCATCAGTGTAAGGGGAAGGAACACTGAAGCTTTCTTT. It codes for CAISVRGRNTEAFF.

This sequence joins TRBV28 and TRBJ1-6; D gene unclear. Between the trimmed V and J ends, which lost 2 bases and 14 bases, there was a span of 13 bases. The CDR3 has 13 residues. The germline V gene encodes CDR1 MDHEN and CDR2 SYDVKM. CDR3 in amino acids: CASSLAEAPSLHF. DNA of the CDR3: TGTGCCAGCAGTTTAGCGGAGGCCCCGTCCCTCCACTTT. The variable domain in full, completed from reference TRBV28 and TRBJ1-6, reads DVKVTQSSRYLVKRTGEKVFLECVQDMDHENMFWYRQDPGLGLRLIYFSYDVKMKEKGDIPEGYSVSREKKERFSLILESASTNQTSMYLCASSLAEAPSLHFGNGTRLTVT.

The chain recombines TRBV5-1 with TRBJ2-5, with 8 bases lining up with TRBD1. Germline lookup yields CDR1 SGHRS and CDR2 YFSETQ. The trim removed 4 bases at V and 3 bases at J, leaving 5 bases unmatched. The length of the CDR3 is 14 residues. This CDR3 reads CASSKAGQEETQYF. The CDR3, as DNA: TGCGCCAGCAGCAAGGCGGGACAGGAAGAGACCCAGTACTTC.

This chain uses TRBV7-2 with TRBJ1-3; D remains ambiguous. The germline CDR1 and CDR2 sequences are SGHTA and FQGNSA. V lost 1 base and J lost 0, with 19 bases in between. This CDR3 has 19 amino acids. In DNA, the CDR3 is TGTGCCAGCAGCTTAGTAGCCGGAGAGGCAATAGGCTCTGGAAACACCATATATTTT. Translation: CASSLVAGEAIGSGNTIYF.

About this clone: A junction end diverges from the germline sequence, so it may reflect a read error. The rearrangement uses TRBV6-1 and TRBJ1-1; D uncertain. From germline, CDR1 is MNHNS and CDR2 SASEGT. This CDR3 has 13 amino acids. CDR3 residues: CAGSEEGRLEAFF. The CDR3, as DNA: TGTGCCGGCAGTGAAGAAGGAAGACTTGAAGCTTTCTTT.

The chain's CDR3 is CASRLLVGYGYTF. CDR3 DNA: TGTGCCAGCAGACTACTAGTTGGGTATGGCTACACCTTC. The chain is built from TRBV5-6 and TRBJ1-2; D is ambiguous. CDR1 is SGHDT and CDR2 is YYEEEE in the germline V gene. Trimming left V 5 bases short and J 5 bases short, with 13 bases between. The CDR3 loop spans 13 amino acids.

The chain carries TRBV6-2 or TRBV6-3 and TRBJ2-3, with D possibly TRBD2 on 5 matching bases. Trimming took 2 bases from V and 7 from J, leaving 13 bases between them. Germline V CDR1 and CDR2: MNHEY, SVGEGT. The CDR3 runs to 14 residues. Here the CDR3 DNA reads TGTGCCAGCAGTTACGTCTCCCGGGAAAATACGCAGTATTTT. This codes for CASSYVSRENTQYF.

This clone was recorded once. The rearrangement joins TRBV19 to TRBJ2-1; 13 nucleotides align to TRBD2. The trim removed 5 bases at V and 6 bases at J, leaving 10 bases unmatched. The germline gives CDR1 LNHDA, CDR2 SQIVND (reference sequence). This CDR3 region has 17 residues. The CDR3: CASSRPRTSGSFNEQFF. CDR3 DNA: TGTGCCAGTAGTCGACCTCGGACTAGCGGGAGCTTCAATGAGCAGTTCTTC.

The CDR3 is CASSPLQGTPIEGYTF. CDR3 DNA sequence: TGTGCCAGCAGCCCACTACAGGGCACACCTATCGAGGGCTACACCTTC. The genes are TRBV11-2 and TRBJ1-2; weak D call: TRBD1 (6 bases). V was clipped by 5 bases and J by 8 bases, with 24 bases between them. The CDR3 loop spans 16 amino acids. Germline V gene sequence: CDR1 SGHAT, CDR2 FQNNGV.

This clone was recorded only once. CDR3 in amino acids: CASSQLAGAYEQYF. CDR3 bases: TGTGCCAGCAGCCAACTAGCGGGAGCCTACGAGCAGTACTTC. This chain joins TRBV6-5 and TRBJ2-7, with 11 bases that match TRBD2. This CDR3 has 14 amino acids. Trimming at V came to 6 bases and at J to 2 bases, leaving 3 bases not matched to a gene. Germline V gene sequence: CDR1 MNHEY, CDR2 SVGAGI.

This clone was picked up one time. V gene TRBV6-1 combines with J gene TRBJ1-5; perhaps TRBD1 as D (5 bases). Germline V CDR1 and CDR2: MNHNS, SASEGT. The CDR3 is made up of 16 amino acids. V shed 4 bases and J shed 3 bases, with 16 bases lying between them. The CDR3 nucleotides read TGTGCCAGCAGTGGCTTCCGTTGGGGGGACAATCAGCCCCAGCATTTT. Translated: CASSGFRWGDNQPQHF.

The genes are TRBV28 and TRBJ1-6; possible D gene TRBD1, 5 bases. The CDR3 has 13 amino acids. V was trimmed by 10 bases and J by 7 bases, leaving 14 bases between them. Germline CDR1 reads MDHEN; CDR2 reads SYDVKM. The CDR3 loop reads CATLTAGNSPLHF. CDR3 bases: TGTGCCACACTGACAGCGGGAAATTCACCCCTCCACTTT.

The gene calls are TRBV10-1 and TRBJ2-2; D possibly corresponds to TRBD1 (7 bases). Germline-derived CDR1 and CDR2 are WNHNN and SYGVQD (reference sequence). V lost 5 bases to trimming and J lost 6 bases, with 10 bases between them. This CDR3 is 13 amino acids long. Here the CDR3 reads CASSTGEAGELFF. The CDR3 DNA reads TGCGCCAGCAGTACAGGGGAGGCCGGGGAGCTGTTTTTT.

The chain uses TRBV3-1 (or the pseudogene TRBV3-2) and TRBJ2-2, with TRBD2 matching 11 bases. Per the germline V gene, CDR1 is LGHDT and CDR2 is YNNKEL (reference sequence). The J segment lost 6 bases and the V segment lost 6 bases, leaving 6 bases of the junction unmatched. The CDR3 totals 15 residues. CDR3 in amino acids: CASRTTSGSSGELFF. The DNA of the CDR3 is TGTGCCAGCAGAACAACTAGCGGGAGTTCCGGGGAGCTGTTTTTT.

This clone came up once. V usage is TRBV6-6 and J usage is TRBJ2-1; 7 bases align to TRBD2. From germline, CDR1 is MNHNY and CDR2 SVGAGI (reference sequence). The CDR3 sequence is 15 residues long. The junction had 18 bases not matched to a gene; V was cut back by 6 bases and J by 13 bases. The CDR3 bases are TGTGCCAGCAGAAATGGGGAGGGGCTAGCGCTCCAACAGTTCTTC. It translates to CASRNGEGLALQQFF.

V and J are TRBV29-1 and TRBJ1-2; 8 bases map to TRBD1. CDR1 and CDR2 from the germline V gene are SQVTM and ANQGSEA. The V and J ends lost 2 bases and 4 bases, in that order; junction bases with no gene match: 6. The CDR3 has 14 amino acids. Here the CDR3 DNA reads TGCAGCGTTGAAAACCACGGACAGGGCTATGGCTACACCTTC. The encoded protein is CSVENHGQGYGYTF. Combining the CDR3 with reference TRBV29-1 and TRBJ1-2 gives the whole variable domain SAVISQKPSRDICQRGTSLTIQCQVDSQVTMMFWYRQQPGQSLTLIATANQGSEATYESGFVIDKFPISRPNLTFSTLTVSNMSPEDSSIYLCSVENHGQGYGYTFGSGTRLTVV.

There are a few counts of this clone. The rearrangement uses TRBV2 and TRBJ2-7; weak D call: TRBD1 (5 bases). The CDR3 is 13 amino acids. The germline CDR1 and CDR2 sequences are SNHLY and FYNNEI. V was cut by 4 bases and J by 11 bases, with 18 bases left in between. This chain's CDR3 is CASSGSAIRVEYF. As DNA, the CDR3 is TGTGCCAGCAGTGGTTCTGCGATCAGGGTTGAGTACTTC.

The gene calls are TRBV27 and TRBJ1-2; D is undetermined. V dropped 5 bases and J dropped 4 bases, with 11 bases sitting between them. From germline, CDR1 is MNHEY and CDR2 SMNVEV (reference sequence). The CDR3 spans 13 residues. The CDR3 loop reads CASSTREAYGYTF. CDR3 DNA sequence: TGTGCCAGCAGTACCCGAGAGGCCTATGGCTACACCTTC.

This chain connects TRBV2 to TRBJ2-7; D unclear. CDR1 is SNHLY and CDR2 is FYNNEI in the germline V gene. Trimming shortened V by 6 bases and J by 2 bases, and 11 bases separated the two germline ends. The CDR3 is made up of 13 amino acids. The CDR3 loop is CASRTLLPYEQYF. The CDR3 nucleotides read TGTGCCAGCAGGACTCTTCTCCCCTACGAGCAGTACTTC.

The sample holds a few counts of this clone. The chain uses TRBV7-8 and TRBJ1-2; 9 positions match TRBD1. This CDR3 has 16 residues. Germline V gene sequence: CDR1 SGHVS, CDR2 FQNEAQ. Trimming cost V 0 bases and J 7 bases; bases outside gene matches: 9. This CDR3 reads CASSLATDRGIGGYTF. CDR3 nucleotides: TGTGCCAGCAGCTTAGCGACGGACAGGGGTATTGGTGGCTACACCTTC.

This chain uses TRBV30 with TRBJ1-6; TRBD1 agrees at 7 bases. J was trimmed by 5 bases and V by 5 bases; bases with no gene match: 6. Germline loops: CDR1 GTSNPN, CDR2 SVGIG (reference sequence). The CDR3 consists of 14 residues. CDR3 DNA: TGTGCCTGGGGCTCGGGACAGAATAATTCACCCCTCCACTTT. Translation: CAWGSGQNNSPLHF.

This chain uses TRBV7-2 with TRBJ2-6, with D tentatively TRBD1 (5 bases). V lost 2 bases and J lost 2, with 7 bases in between. The CDR3 is 15 amino acids. The germline V gene has CDR1 SGHTA and CDR2 FQGNSA. The DNA for the CDR3 is TGTGCCAGCAGCTTATTAGGGGCTGGGGCCAACGTCCTGACTTTC. Protein product: CASSLLGAGANVLTF.

The V and J genes are TRBV5-4 and TRBJ2-7; 10 nucleotides agree with TRBD1. CDR1 and CDR2 from the germline V gene are SGHNT and YYREEE (reference sequence). This CDR3 region has 13 residues. Trimming cost V 6 bases and J 5 bases; bases outside gene matches: 5. As DNA, the CDR3 is TGTGCCAGCACACGGGACAGGGGAGACGAGCAGTACTTC. Its translation is CASTRDRGDEQYF. The full variable domain, with the rest looked up from reference TRBV5-4 and TRBJ2-7, is ETGVTQSPTHLIKTRGQQVTLRCSSQSGHNTVSWYQQALGQGPQFIFQYYREEENGRGNFPPRFSGLQFPNYSSELNVNALELDDSALYLCASTRDRGDEQYFGPGTRLTVT.

For the CDR3, the DNA is TGTGCCTTCGTGGGCAGGGTGCGCGGCTACACCTTC. This gives the protein CAFVGRVRGYTF. The J gene is TRBJ1-2, the V gene TRBV5-3; possible D gene TRBD1, 5 bases. TRBV5-3 is placed among ORFs of uncertain function. This CDR3 has 12 residues. Trimming removed 10 bases at V and 8 bases at J, with 18 bases between.

The gene calls are TRBV5-1 and TRBJ2-3; D unresolved. Germline V lookup: CDR1 SGHRS, CDR2 YFSETQ. The V end lost 4 bases, the J end lost 3 bases, and 3 bases lay between the germline ends. The CDR3 totals 11 residues. Here the CDR3 DNA reads TGCGCCAGCAGCATAACAGATACGCAGTATTTT. Translated: CASSITDTQYF. The full variable domain, its missing parts supplied by reference TRBV5-1 and TRBJ2-3, is KAGVTQTPRYLIKTRGQQVTLSCSPISGHRSVSWYQQTPGQGLQFLFEYFSETQRNKGNFPGRFSGRQFSNSRSEMNVSTLELGDSALYLCASSITDTQYFGPGTRLTVL.

This rearrangement joins TRBV4-1 to TRBJ2-3; D call uncertain. V dropped 0 bases and J dropped 0 bases, with 4 bases sitting between them. In germline, CDR1 is MGHRA, CDR2 YSYEKL. The length of the CDR3 is 14 residues. This CDR3 is CASSQDQSTDTQYF. In nucleotides, the CDR3 is TGCGCCAGCAGCCAAGATCAAAGCACAGATACGCAGTATTTT.

V gene TRBV4-2 combines with J gene TRBJ1-4, with a weak D call TRBD1 (5 bases). CDR1 is LGHNA and CDR2 is YNFKEQ in the germline V gene. This CDR3 comprises 19 residues. The ends were cut back, 4 bases at V and 1 base at J, with 22 bases in the middle. The DNA of the CDR3 is TGTGCCAGCAGCCTCGCCTTCGCGGGGGATGGTGAAACTAATGAAAAACTGTTTTTT. As protein: CASSLAFAGDGETNEKLFF.